The source of this TCR beta chain is a study of low-dose radiotherapy and immunotherapy resistance in tumors. About the study: Over 26 weeks, cohort 2 got 1 Gy every two weeks, reaching 13 Gy. Both drugs were delivered intravenously to patients (nivolumab 240 mg every two weeks and ipilimumab 1 mg/kg every six weeks). Given every two weeks, intravenous cyclophosphamide 200 mg/m2 preceded radiation and immunotherapy by one day. The study gave patients oral aspirin 300 mg daily for four cycles from cycle 1 day 1.

The CDR3 is 16 amino acids. CDR1 is MDHEN, CDR2 SYDVKM, per germline. V was trimmed by 1 base and J by 7 bases, leaving 19 bases between them. TRAV- and TRBV-specific primers were used for first-strand cDNA, which covered alpha and beta chains. A roughly 20-cycle PCR with a constant-region primer and V-primer adapter amplified TCRs. TCRdb processed the reads anew with MiXCR; each CDR3 protein has one entry. The table records approximately 70,000 distinct CDR3 sequences, around 32% of them present only once. Time point given: before trial treatment. This clonotype was recorded a few times. The sequences come from PBMCs, collected before treatment. This rearrangement joins TRBV28 to TRBJ1-2; the D gene is possibly TRBD1 (6 bases). The receptor was isolated from a female donor with ovarian cancer. The CDR3 is CASSLLPGGGGGGYTF. The CDR3 DNA reads TGTGCCAGCAGTTTATTGCCCGGGGGCGGTGGTGGTGGCTACACCTTC.